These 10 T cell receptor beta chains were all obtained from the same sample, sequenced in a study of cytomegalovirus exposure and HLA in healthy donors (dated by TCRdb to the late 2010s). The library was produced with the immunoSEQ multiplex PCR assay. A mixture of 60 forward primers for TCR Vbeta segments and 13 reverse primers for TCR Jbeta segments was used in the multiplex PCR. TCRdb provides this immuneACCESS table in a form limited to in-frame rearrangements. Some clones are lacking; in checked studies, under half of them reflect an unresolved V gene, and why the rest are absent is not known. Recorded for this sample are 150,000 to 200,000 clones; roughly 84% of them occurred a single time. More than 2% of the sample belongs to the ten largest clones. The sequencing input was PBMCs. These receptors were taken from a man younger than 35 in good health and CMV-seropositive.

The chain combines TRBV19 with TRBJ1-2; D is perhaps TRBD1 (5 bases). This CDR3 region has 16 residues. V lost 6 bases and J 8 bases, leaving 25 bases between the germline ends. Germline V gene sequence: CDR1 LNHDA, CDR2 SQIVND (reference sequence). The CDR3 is CASRGRRQPQNLGYTF. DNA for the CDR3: TGTGCCAGTAGGGGCCGAAGACAGCCCCAAAACTTAGGCTACACCTTC. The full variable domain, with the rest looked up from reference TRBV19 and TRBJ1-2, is DGGITQSPKYLFRKEGQNVTLSCEQNLNHDAMYWYRQDPGQGLRLIYYSQIVNDFQKGDIAEGYSVSREKKESFPLTVTSAQKNPTAFYLCASRGRRQPQNLGYTFGSGTRLTVV.

The CDR3 here is CASSHRTSGGVETQYF. CDR3 nucleotides: TGCGCCAGCAGCCATAGAACTAGCGGGGGGGTTGAGACCCAGTACTTC. This chain links TRBV4-1 with TRBJ2-5; 13 nucleotides line up with TRBD2. The CDR3 has 16 residues. Germline lookup yields CDR1 MGHRA and CDR2 YSYEKL. V trimming: 3 bases; J trimming: 5 bases; junction bases outside the gene matches: 6.

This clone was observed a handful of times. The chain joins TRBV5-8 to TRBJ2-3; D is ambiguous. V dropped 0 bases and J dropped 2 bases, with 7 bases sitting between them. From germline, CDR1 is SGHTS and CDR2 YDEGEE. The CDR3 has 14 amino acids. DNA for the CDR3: TGTGCCAGCAGCTTGGTACTTTACACAGATACGCAGTATTTT. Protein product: CASSLVLYTDTQYF.

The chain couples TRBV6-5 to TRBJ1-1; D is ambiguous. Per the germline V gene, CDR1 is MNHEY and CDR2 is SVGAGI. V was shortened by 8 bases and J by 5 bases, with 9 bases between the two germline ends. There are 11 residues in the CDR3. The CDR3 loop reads CASGGRTEAFF. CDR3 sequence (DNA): TGTGCCAGCGGCGGGCGGACTGAAGCTTTCTTT.

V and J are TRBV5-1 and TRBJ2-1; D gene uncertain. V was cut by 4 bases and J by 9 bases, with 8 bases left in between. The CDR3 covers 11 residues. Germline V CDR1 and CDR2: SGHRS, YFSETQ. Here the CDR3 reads CASSNSVEQFF. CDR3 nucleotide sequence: TGCGCCAGCAGCAACAGTGTTGAGCAGTTCTTC.

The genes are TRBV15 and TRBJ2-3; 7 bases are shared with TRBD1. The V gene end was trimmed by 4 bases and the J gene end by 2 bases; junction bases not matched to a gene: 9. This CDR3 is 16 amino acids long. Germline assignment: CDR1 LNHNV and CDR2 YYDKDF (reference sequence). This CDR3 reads CATSKGTDRSTDTQYF. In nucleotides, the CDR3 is TGTGCCACCAGCAAGGGGACGGACAGGTCCACAGATACGCAGTATTTT.

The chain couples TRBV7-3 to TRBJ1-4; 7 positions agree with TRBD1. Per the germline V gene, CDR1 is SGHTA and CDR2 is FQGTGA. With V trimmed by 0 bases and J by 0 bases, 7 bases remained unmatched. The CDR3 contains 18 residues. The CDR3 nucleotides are TGTGCCAGCAGCTTAACTTGTGACAGGGAGTCAACTAATGAAAAACTGTTTTTT. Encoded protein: CASSLTCDRESTNEKLFF.

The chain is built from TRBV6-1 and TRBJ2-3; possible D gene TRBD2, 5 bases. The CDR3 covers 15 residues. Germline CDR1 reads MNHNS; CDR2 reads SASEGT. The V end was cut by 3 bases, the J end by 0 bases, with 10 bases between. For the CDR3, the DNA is TGTGCCAGCAGTGATAGGACTGCTAGCACAGATACGCAGTATTTT. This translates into CASSDRTASTDTQYF.

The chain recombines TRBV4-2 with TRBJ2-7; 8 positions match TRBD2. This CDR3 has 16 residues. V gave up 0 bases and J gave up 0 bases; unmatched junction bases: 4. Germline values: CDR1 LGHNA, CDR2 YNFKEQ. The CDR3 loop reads CASSQEGAGASYEQYF. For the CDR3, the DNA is TGTGCCAGCAGCCAAGAAGGAGCGGGGGCCTCCTACGAGCAGTACTTC.

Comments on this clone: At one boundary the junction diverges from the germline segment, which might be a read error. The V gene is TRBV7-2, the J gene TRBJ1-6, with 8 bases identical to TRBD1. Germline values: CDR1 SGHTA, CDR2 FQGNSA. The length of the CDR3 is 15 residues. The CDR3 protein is CASSLVTGGNPPLHF. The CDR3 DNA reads TGTGCCAGCAGCTTAGTCACAGGGGGTAATCCACCCCTCCACTTT.